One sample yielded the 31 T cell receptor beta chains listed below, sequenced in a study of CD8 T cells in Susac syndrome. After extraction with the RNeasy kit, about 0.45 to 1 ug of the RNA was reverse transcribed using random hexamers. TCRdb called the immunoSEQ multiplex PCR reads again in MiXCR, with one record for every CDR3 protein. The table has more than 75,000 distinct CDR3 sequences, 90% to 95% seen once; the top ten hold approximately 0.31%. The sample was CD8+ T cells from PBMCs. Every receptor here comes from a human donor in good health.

The CDR3 loop reads CASSYPGTESSDEQFF. The CDR3 nucleotides are TGTGCCAGCAGCTACCCCGGGACGGAGTCAAGCGATGAGCAGTTCTTC. The chain recombines TRBV9 with TRBJ2-1, with D tentatively TRBD1 or TRBD2 (5 bases each). Trimming removed 4 bases from V and 8 bases from J, with 22 bases in between. The CDR3 runs to 16 residues. The V gene's germline CDR1 is SGDLS and CDR2 YYNGEE.

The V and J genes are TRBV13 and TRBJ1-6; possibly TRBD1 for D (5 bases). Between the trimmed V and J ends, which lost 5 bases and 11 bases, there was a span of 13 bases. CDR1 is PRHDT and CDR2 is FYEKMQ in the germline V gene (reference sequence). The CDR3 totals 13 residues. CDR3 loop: CASSLQGRTPLHF. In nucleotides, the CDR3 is TGTGCCAGCAGCCTCCAGGGTAGGACACCCCTCCACTTT.

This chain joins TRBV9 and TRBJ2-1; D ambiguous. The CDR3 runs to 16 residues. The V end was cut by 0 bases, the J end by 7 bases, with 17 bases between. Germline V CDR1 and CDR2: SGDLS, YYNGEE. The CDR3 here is CASSVEGGTIQNEQFF. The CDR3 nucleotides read TGTGCCAGCAGCGTAGAAGGCGGCACAATACAGAATGAGCAGTTCTTC.

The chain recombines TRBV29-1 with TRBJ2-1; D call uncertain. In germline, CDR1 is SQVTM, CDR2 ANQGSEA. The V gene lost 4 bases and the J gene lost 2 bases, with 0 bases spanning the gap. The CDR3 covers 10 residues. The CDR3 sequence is CSVAYNEQFF. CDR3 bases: TGCAGCGTTGCCTACAATGAGCAGTTCTTC.

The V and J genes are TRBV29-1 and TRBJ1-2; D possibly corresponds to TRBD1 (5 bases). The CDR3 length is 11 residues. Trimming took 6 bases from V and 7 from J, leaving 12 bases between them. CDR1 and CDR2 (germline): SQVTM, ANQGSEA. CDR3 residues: CSVPQGPGYTF. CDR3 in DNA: TGCAGCGTACCGCAGGGTCCTGGCTACACCTTC.

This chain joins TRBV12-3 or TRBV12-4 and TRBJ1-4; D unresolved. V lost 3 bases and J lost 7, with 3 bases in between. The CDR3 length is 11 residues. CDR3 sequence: CASSLSEKLFF. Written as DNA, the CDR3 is TGTGCCAGCAGTTTGAGTGAAAAACTGTTTTTT.

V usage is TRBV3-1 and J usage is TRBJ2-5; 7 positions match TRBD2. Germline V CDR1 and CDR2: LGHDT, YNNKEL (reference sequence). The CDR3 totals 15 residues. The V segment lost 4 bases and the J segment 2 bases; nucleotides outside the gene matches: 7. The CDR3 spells CASSPVGGGQETQYF. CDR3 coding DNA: TGTGCCAGCAGCCCCGTGGGGGGGGGACAAGAGACCCAGTACTTC.

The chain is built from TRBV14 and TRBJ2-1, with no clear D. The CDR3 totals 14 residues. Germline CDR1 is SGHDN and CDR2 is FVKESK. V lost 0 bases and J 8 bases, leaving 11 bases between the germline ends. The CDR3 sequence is CASSQDRWADEQFF. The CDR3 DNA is TGTGCCAGCAGCCAAGACAGGTGGGCGGATGAGCAGTTCTTC.

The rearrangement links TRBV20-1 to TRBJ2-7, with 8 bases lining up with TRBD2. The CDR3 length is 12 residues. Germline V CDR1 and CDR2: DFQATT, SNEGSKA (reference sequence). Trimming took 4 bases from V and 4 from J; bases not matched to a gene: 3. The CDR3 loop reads CSATPGGYEQYF. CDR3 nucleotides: TGCAGTGCTACGCCGGGGGGGTACGAGCAGTACTTC.

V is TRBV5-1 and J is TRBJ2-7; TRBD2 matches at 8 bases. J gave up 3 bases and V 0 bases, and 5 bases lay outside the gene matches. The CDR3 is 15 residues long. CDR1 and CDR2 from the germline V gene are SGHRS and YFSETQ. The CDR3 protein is CASSLGSGAFYEQYF. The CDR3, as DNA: TGCGCCAGCAGCTTGGGTAGCGGGGCCTTCTACGAGCAGTACTTC.

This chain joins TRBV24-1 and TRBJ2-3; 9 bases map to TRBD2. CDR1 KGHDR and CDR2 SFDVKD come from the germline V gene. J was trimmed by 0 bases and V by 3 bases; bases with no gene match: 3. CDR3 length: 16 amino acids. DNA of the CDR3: TGTGCCACCAGTGATCGGACTAGCGCGAGCACAGATACGCAGTATTTT. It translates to CATSDRTSASTDTQYF.

This CDR3 reads CASSQESNIQYF. Here the CDR3 DNA reads TGCGCCAGCAGCCAAGAATCAAACATTCAGTACTTC. J is TRBJ2-4 and V is TRBV4-1; no clear D. Germline V gives CDR1 MGHRA, CDR2 YSYEKL. The V end lost 0 bases, the J end lost 6 bases, and 3 bases lay between the germline ends. The CDR3 is 12 residues long.

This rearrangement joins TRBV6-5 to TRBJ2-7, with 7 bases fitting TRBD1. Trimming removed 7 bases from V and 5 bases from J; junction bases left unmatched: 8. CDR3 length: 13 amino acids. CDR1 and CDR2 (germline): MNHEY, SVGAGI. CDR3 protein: CASTGRGMNEQYF. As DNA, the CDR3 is TGTGCCAGCACAGGCAGGGGGATGAACGAGCAGTACTTC.

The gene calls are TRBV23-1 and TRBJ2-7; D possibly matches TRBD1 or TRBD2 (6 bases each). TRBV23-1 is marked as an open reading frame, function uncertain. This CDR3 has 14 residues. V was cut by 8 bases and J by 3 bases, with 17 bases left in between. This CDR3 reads CASQVSGGNYEQYF. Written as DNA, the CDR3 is TGCGCCAGCCAGGTCTCCGGGGGCAACTACGAGCAGTACTTC.

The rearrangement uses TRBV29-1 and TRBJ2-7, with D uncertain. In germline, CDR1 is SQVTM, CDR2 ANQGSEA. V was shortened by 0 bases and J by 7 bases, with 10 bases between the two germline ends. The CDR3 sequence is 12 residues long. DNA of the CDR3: TGCAGCGTTGAAGAGAAAATGGGGGAGCAGTACTTC. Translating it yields CSVEEKMGEQYF.

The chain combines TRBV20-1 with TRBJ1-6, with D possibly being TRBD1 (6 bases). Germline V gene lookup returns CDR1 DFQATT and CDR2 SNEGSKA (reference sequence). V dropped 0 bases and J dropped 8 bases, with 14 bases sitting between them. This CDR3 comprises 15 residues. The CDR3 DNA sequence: TGCAGTGCTAGAGAACAGGGAAGGTTAGATTCACCCCTCCACTTT. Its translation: CSAREQGRLDSPLHF.

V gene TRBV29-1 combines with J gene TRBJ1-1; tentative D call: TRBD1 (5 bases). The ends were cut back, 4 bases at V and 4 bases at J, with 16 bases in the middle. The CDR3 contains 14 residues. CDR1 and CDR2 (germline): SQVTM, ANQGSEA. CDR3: CSVAGGVLPTEAFF. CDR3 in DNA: TGCAGCGTTGCGGGGGGGGTATTACCCACTGAAGCTTTCTTT.

The CDR3 bases are TGCAGCGTTGAGACAGACCCCTACGAGCAGTACTTC. Residues: CSVETDPYEQYF. The chain combines TRBV29-1 with TRBJ2-7, with D possibly TRBD1 on 5 matching bases. CDR3 length: 12 amino acids. The germline gives CDR1 SQVTM, CDR2 ANQGSEA. V was clipped by 3 bases and J by 2 bases, with 8 bases between them.

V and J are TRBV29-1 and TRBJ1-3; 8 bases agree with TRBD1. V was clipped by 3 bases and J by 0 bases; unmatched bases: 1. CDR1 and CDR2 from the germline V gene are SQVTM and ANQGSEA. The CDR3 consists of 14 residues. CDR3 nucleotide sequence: TGCAGCGTTGATACAGGGGGCTCTGGAAACACCATATATTTT. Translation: CSVDTGGSGNTIYF. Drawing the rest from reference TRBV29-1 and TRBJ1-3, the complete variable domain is SAVISQKPSRDICQRGTSLTIQCQVDSQVTMMFWYRQQPGQSLTLIATANQGSEATYESGFVIDKFPISRPNLTFSTLTVSNMSPEDSSIYLCSVDTGGSGNTIYFGEGSWLTVV.

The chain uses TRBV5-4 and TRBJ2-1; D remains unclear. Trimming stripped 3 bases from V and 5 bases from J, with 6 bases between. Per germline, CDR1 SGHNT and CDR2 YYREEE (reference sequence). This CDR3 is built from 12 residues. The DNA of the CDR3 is TGTGCCAGCAGCTCGGGCAACAATGAGCAGTTCTTC. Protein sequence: CASSSGNNEQFF. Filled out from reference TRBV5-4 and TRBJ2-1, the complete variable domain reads ETGVTQSPTHLIKTRGQQVTLRCSSQSGHNTVSWYQQALGQGPQFIFQYYREEENGRGNFPPRFSGLQFPNYSSELNVNALELDDSALYLCASSSGNNEQFFGPGTRLTVL.

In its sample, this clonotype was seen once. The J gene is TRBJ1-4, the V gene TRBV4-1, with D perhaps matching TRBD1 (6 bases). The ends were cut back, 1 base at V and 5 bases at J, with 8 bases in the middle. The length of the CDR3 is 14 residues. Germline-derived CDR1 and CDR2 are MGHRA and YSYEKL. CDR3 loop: CASSQGTGNEKLFF. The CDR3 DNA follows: TGCGCCAGCAGCCAAGGTACAGGGAATGAAAAACTGTTTTTT.

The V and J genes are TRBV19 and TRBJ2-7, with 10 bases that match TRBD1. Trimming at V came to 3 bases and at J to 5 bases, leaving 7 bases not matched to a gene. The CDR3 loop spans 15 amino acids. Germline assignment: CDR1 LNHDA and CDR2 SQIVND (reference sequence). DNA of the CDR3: TGTGCCAGTAGTATCACCGGGACAGGGGCGAACGAGCAGTACTTC. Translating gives CASSITGTGANEQYF.

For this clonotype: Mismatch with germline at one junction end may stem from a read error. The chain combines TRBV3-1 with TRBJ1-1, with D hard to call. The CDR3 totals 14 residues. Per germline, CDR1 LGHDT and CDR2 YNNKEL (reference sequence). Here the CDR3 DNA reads TGTGCCAGCAGGCAAGAAACTACGGACACTGAAGCTTTCTTT. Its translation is CASRQETTDTEAFF.

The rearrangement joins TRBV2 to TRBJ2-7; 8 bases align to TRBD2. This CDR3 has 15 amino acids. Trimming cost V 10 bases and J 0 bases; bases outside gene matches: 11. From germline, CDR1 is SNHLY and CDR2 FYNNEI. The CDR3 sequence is CATVRAGAFSYEQYF. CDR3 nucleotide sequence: TGTGCCACCGTGAGAGCGGGGGCCTTCTCCTACGAGCAGTACTTC.

For the CDR3, the DNA is TGTGCCAGCAGCCCCGGGCCGTACTCCTACGAGCAGTACTTC. It is translated as CASSPGPYSYEQYF. This chain connects TRBV3-1 to TRBJ2-7; D remains ambiguous. The germline V gene has CDR1 LGHDT and CDR2 YNNKEL (reference sequence). Trimming shortened V by 4 bases and J by 0 bases, and 10 bases separated the two germline ends. CDR3 length: 14 residues.

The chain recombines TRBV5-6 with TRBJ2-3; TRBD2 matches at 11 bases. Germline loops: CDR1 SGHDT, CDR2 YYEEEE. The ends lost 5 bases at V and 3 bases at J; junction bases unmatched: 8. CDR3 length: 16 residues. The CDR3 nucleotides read TGTGCCAGCAGTATCCTAGCGGGGGGTAGTACAGATACGCAGTATTTT. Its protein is CASSILAGGSTDTQYF.

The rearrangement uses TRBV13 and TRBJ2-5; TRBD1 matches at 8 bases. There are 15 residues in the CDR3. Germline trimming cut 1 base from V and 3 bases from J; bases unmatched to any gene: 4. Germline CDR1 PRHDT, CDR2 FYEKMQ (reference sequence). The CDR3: CASSLVGQGEETQYF. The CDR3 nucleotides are TGTGCCAGCAGCTTAGTTGGACAGGGCGAAGAGACCCAGTACTTC.

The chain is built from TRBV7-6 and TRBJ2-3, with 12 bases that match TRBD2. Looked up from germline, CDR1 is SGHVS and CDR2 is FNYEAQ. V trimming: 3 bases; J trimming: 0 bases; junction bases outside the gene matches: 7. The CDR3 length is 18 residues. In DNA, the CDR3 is TGTGCCAGCAGCTTCCCGACTAGCGGGGGACCGAGCACAGATACGCAGTATTTT. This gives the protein CASSFPTSGGPSTDTQYF.

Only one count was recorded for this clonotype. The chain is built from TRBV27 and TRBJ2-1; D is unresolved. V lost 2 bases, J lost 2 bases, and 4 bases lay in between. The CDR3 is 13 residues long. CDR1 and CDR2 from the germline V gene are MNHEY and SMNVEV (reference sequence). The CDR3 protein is CASSLHPYNEQFF. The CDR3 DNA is TGTGCCAGCAGTTTACATCCCTACAATGAGCAGTTCTTC.

CDR3 sequence: CASSLGVPPGTDTQYF. The CDR3 bases are TGTGCCAGCAGCTTAGGGGTTCCGCCTGGCACAGATACGCAGTATTTT. The chain combines TRBV7-8 with TRBJ2-3; D call uncertain. The CDR3 runs to 16 residues. Germline V CDR1 and CDR2: SGHVS, FQNEAQ. V dropped 1 base and J dropped 1 base, with 12 bases sitting between them.

CDR3 loop: CAIGRGENTEAFF. The CDR3 DNA reads as TGCGCCATTGGAAGGGGAGAGAACACTGAAGCTTTCTTT. The chain uses TRBV4-1 and TRBJ1-1, with D tentatively TRBD1 (5 bases). The CDR3 has 13 amino acids. Germline V gene sequence: CDR1 MGHRA, CDR2 YSYEKL. V was trimmed by 10 bases and J by 1 base, leaving 13 bases between them.